These T cell receptor beta chains were read from a single sample in a study of shared clonotypes between healthy human individuals. TCRdb's table, derived via immunoSEQ multiplex PCR, lists solely in-frame clones and lacks some. The table has more than 2 million clones, around 93% seen once. Sequences were obtained from naive CD8+ T cells from PBMCs. Receptors originate from a man aged 18 to 30 in good health. Some clones in this sample may be carry-over from other donors' samples. CDR3s include the opening cysteine and the closing phenylalanine or tryptophan.

CDR3aa,j_gene,v_gene
CSVDGMIGPISGRTYNEQFF,TRBJ2-1,TRBV29-1
CAWSVRGSMETQYF,TRBJ2-5,TRBV30
CASSLGGRTQYF,TRBJ2-3,TRBV7-9
CASSGTGWRAEAFF,TRBJ1-1,TRBV10-2
CASSHKLGTTYEQYF,TRBJ2-7,TRBV28
CASSVLSQPEKLFF,TRBJ1-4,TRBV7-9
CASSRGQSDTEAFF,TRBJ1-1,TRBV27
CASSPTLGGGYNEQFF,TRBJ2-1,TRBV27
CASSQVWGASDTEAFF,TRBJ1-1,TRBV4-3
CASSLAGSAKNIQYF,TRBJ2-4,TRBV13
CASSRLAGAETQYF,TRBJ2-5,TRBV4-1
CASTVLGQGAVETQYF,TRBJ2-5,TRBV7-9
CASSFKARLDRYNEQFF,TRBJ2-1,TRBV7-2
CASSEWELTNEKLFF,TRBJ1-4,TRBV6-1
CASRLPGARSENEQFF,TRBJ2-1,TRBV7-2
CASSQGQGGSYEQYF,TRBJ2-7,TRBV14
CASSKGQGVPNEQYF,TRBJ2-7,TRBV5-1